This TCR beta chain appears in the sequencing data of a study of blood T cell repertoires in COVID-19. Study-wide background: Specimens from acute and convalescent COVID-19 originated in the United States, Italy and Spain.

The CDR3 runs 16 residues. The V end lost 3 bases, the J end lost 0 bases, and 11 bases lay between the germline ends. Germline lookup yields CDR1 LNHNV and CDR2 YYDKDF (reference sequence). Measured with immunoSEQ multiplex PCR; TCRdb has only the in-frame clones, and not every one. The sample consists of 35,000 to 50,000 clones, over 75% of them appearing once. What was sequenced was peripheral blood. The clonotype originates from a woman of 80 years or more with acute or convalescent COVID-19. This chain uses TRBV15 with TRBJ1-4; no clear D gene. CDR3 DNA sequence: TGTGCCACCAGCAGGGACTCAGGATCAACTAATGAAAAACTGTTTTTT. Protein product: CATSRDSGSTNEKLFF.